This T cell receptor (beta chain) was found in a study of long-term antiretroviral therapy in people with HIV. Regarding the study as a whole: Post-ART samples showed increased diversity that remained below transplant donor control levels. Whichever time point was examined, clones expanded before ART dominated the repertoire.

As to this clone: The antigen remains unidentified.

There are 15 residues in the CDR3. Germline trimming cut 5 bases from V and 5 bases from J; bases unmatched to any gene: 10. Germline CDR1 reads SGHAT; CDR2 reads FQNNGV. Investigators performed immunoSEQ version v3.0 at survey level. Some clones are missing from TCRdb's copy, which holds only in-frame ones; the method was immunoSEQ multiplex PCR. Here the sample spans 20,000 to 30,000 clones, over 70% being singletons. The source of this sequence is a woman aged 30 to 39 with HIV. This chain joins TRBV11-2 and TRBJ1-1, with 8 bases identical to TRBD1. Sequenced here: unsorted PBMCs, sampled 1.1 years before starting antiretroviral therapy. CDR3 amino acids: CASSQWTGWWTEAFF. The CDR3 region has the DNA TGTGCCAGCAGCCAGTGGACAGGGTGGTGGACTGAAGCTTTCTTT.